The following is a T cell receptor (beta chain) sequence with its context. Its antigen is not identified. This sample was included in a study of cytomegalovirus exposure and HLA in healthy donors. Study conclusions and caveats: Later analysis identified several of the most significant clusters that appeared linked to common viral pathogens.

Use of 60 Vbeta and 13 Jbeta primers characterized the PCR. Profiling relied on immunoSEQ multiplex PCR, and the TCRdb table lists in-frame clones only, not all of them. The profile covers around 150,000 clones, with around 80% appearing a single time and roughly 1.6% taken by the ten largest. Looked up from germline, CDR1 is SNHLY and CDR2 is FYNNEI. This CDR3 has 14 residues. Unmatched junction bases numbered 7, after V lost 5 bases and J lost 7 bases. The sequence derives from a girl aged 5-17 years in good health and CMV-seropositive. Sequencing input: PBMCs. This chain connects TRBV2 to TRBJ1-4; 7 bases are a match to TRBD1. The CDR3 reads CASSRQGLGEKLFF. The CDR3 DNA is TGTGCCAGCAGTCGACAGGGCTTGGGTGAAAAACTGTTTTTT.